A single sample gave rise to the 27 T cell receptor beta chains below, sequenced in a study of T cells in Graves' hyperthyroidism and ophthalmopathy. The TCR beta CDR3 regions underwent amplification using RNA transcripts as the source. Initially, a first-round RT-PCR of the TCR CDR3 employed the HTBI primer set. One entry per CDR3 protein results from TCRdb running MiXCR on the multiplex PCR reads. The sample lists roughly 520,000 distinct CDR3 sequences, around 24% occurring once. Sequenced: blood. These receptors came from a woman aged 25 to 39 with Graves' ophthalmopathy.

Ten or more counts support this clonotype. This chain links TRBV6-1 with TRBJ1-5, with D hard to call. V dropped 5 bases and J dropped 5 bases, with 7 bases sitting between them. The CDR3 spans 12 residues. Germline-derived CDR1 and CDR2 are MNHNS and SASEGT. The CDR3 DNA sequence: TGTGCCAGCAGTACCAGCGATCAGCCCCAGCATTTT. This codes for CASSTSDQPQHF.

As for this clonotype: With a much larger clone just one base away, this may be a read error. The chain combines TRBV29-1 with TRBJ1-2; 7 bases match TRBD1. Germline CDR1 reads SQVTM; CDR2 reads ANQGSEA. This CDR3 region has 13 residues. The CDR3 loop reads CSAQQGMGYGHTF. In nucleotides, the CDR3 is TGCAGCGCTCAACAGGGGATGGGCTATGGCCACACCTTC.

This clonotype occurred many times. The chain is built from TRBV9 and TRBJ1-2; no definite D call. The V and J ends lost 6 bases and 3 bases respectively, with 12 bases between them. This CDR3 contains 13 residues. CDR1 and CDR2 (germline): SGDLS, YYNGEE. This CDR3 reads CASTPFNDYGYTF. The CDR3 nucleotides are TGTGCCAGCACCCCCTTTAACGACTATGGCTACACCTTC. Filled out from reference TRBV9 and TRBJ1-2, the complete variable domain reads DSGVTQTPKHLITATGQRVTLRCSPRSGDLSVYWYQQSLDQGLQFLIQYYNGEERAKGNILERFSAQQFPDLHSELNLSSLELGDSALYFCASTPFNDYGYTFGSGTRLTVV.

This clonotype was observed many times. The J gene is TRBJ1-2, the V gene TRBV5-1, with a tentative D call TRBD1 (5 bases). V lost 0 bases and J lost 10, with 16 bases in between. Germline lookup yields CDR1 SGHRS and CDR2 YFSETQ. There are 14 residues in the CDR3. The CDR3 coding sequence is TGCGCCAGCAGCTTGGGGGGGTGGAACGGCGACTACACCTTC. It encodes CASSLGGWNGDYTF.

This clonotype showed up many times. This chain connects TRBV12-3 or TRBV12-4 to TRBJ1-2, with 11 positions matching TRBD1. The V and J ends lost 4 bases and 6 bases, in that order; junction bases with no gene match: 7. The CDR3 contains 15 residues. CDR3 in amino acids: CASSWGWTGGDGYTF. The CDR3 bases are TGTGCCAGCAGTTGGGGATGGACAGGGGGCGATGGCTACACCTTC.

This clonotype appeared many times. The genes are TRBV12-3 or TRBV12-4 and TRBJ2-7; D may be TRBD2 (6 bases). The CDR3 is 13 amino acids. Trimming shortened V by 1 base and J by 6 bases, and 10 bases separated the two germline ends. CDR3 in DNA: TGTGCCAGCAGTTTAGACGCGGAGGGCGAGCAGTACTTC. This gives the protein CASSLDAEGEQYF.

This clonotype was detected many times. This chain links TRBV6-1 with TRBJ1-1; no clear D. Per germline, CDR1 MNHNS and CDR2 SASEGT. This CDR3 comprises 13 residues. With 7 bases removed from V and 0 bases from J, the gap between germline ends came to 9 bases. CDR3 nucleotides: TGTGCCAGCAAAAAGGGTATGAACACTGAAGCTTTCTTT. The encoded protein is CASKKGMNTEAFF.

There are many counts of this clonotype. This chain connects TRBV2 to TRBJ1-1; D is uncertain. The ends were cut back, 0 bases at V and 8 bases at J, with 10 bases in the middle. The CDR3 contains 13 residues. Germline assignment: CDR1 SNHLY and CDR2 FYNNEI. The CDR3 protein is CASSEAALEEAFF. In DNA, the CDR3 is TGTGCCAGCAGTGAAGCGGCGTTGGAAGAAGCTTTCTTT.

The sample holds a few counts of this clonotype. This chain links TRBV3-1 with TRBJ2-7, with D maybe TRBD1 (5 bases). Germline lookup yields CDR1 LGHDT and CDR2 YNNKEL (reference sequence). The CDR3 runs to 15 residues. Trimming left V 2 bases short and J 2 bases short, with 13 bases between. CDR3 DNA sequence: TGTGCCAGCAGCCAAAAGCCCAGGGTTGCCTACGAGCAGTACTTC. Protein product: CASSQKPRVAYEQYF.

Only a few counts were recorded for this clonotype. This rearrangement joins TRBV14 to TRBJ1-2; 10 bases are a match to TRBD1. Germline CDR1 and CDR2: SGHDN and FVKESK. CDR3 size: 15 residues. The junction had 3 bases not matched to a gene; V was cut back by 3 bases and J by 2 bases. In DNA, the CDR3 is TGTGCCAGCAGCCAGGGACAGGGGCGGAACTATGGCTACACCTTC. Its protein is CASSQGQGRNYGYTF.

Notes on this clonotype: A junction end diverges from the germline sequence, so it may reflect a read error. The gene calls are TRBV27 and TRBJ2-7; 7 nucleotides match TRBD1. Germline assignment: CDR1 MNHEY and CDR2 SMNVEV (reference sequence). This CDR3 has 14 amino acids. In DNA, the CDR3 is TGTGCCTGCAGTCACCGGGACAGAACCTACGAGCAGTACTTC. Protein product: CACSHRDRTYEQYF.

This clonotype has more than one count but fewer than ten. The chain uses TRBV5-1 and TRBJ1-3, with 8 bases matching TRBD1. Per the germline V gene, CDR1 is SGHRS and CDR2 is YFSETQ. The CDR3 consists of 16 residues. The V gene end was trimmed by 3 bases and the J gene end by 4 bases; junction bases not matched to a gene: 9. CDR3 nucleotides: TGCGCCAGCAGCTCTTCGGACAGGGCCGCCGGAAACACCATATATTTT. This encodes CASSSSDRAAGNTIYF. The entire variable domain, with the rest obtained from reference TRBV5-1 and TRBJ1-3, is as follows: KAGVTQTPRYLIKTRGQQVTLSCSPISGHRSVSWYQQTPGQGLQFLFEYFSETQRNKGNFPGRFSGRQFSNSRSEMNVSTLELGDSALYLCASSSSDRAAGNTIYFGEGSWLTVV.

This clonotype was observed at least ten times. A single base separates this from a much larger clone, so it may be a read error. This chain joins TRBV6-1 and TRBJ1-1, with 7 nucleotides matching TRBD1. This CDR3 has 14 amino acids. Germline V lookup: CDR1 MNHNS, CDR2 SASEGT. The CDR3 is CASRGQNSNTEASF. DNA of the CDR3: TGTGCCAGCAGGGGACAGAACTCGAACACTGAAGCTTCCTTT.

Many counts were recorded for this clonotype. CDR3 in amino acids: CASSQWRDLNYGYTF. The CDR3 DNA reads TGCGCCAGCAGCCAATGGCGAGATCTAAACTATGGCTACACCTTC. The chain combines TRBV4-3 with TRBJ1-2; D gene uncertain. This CDR3 is built from 15 residues. Trimming took off 2 bases at V and 2 bases at J, with 12 bases between the two ends. CDR1 is LGHNA, CDR2 YSLEER, per germline.

This clonotype showed up just a few times. The chain combines TRBV9 with TRBJ1-2, with D maybe TRBD1 (5 bases). In germline, CDR1 is SGDLS, CDR2 YYNGEE. The CDR3 is made up of 14 amino acids. CDR3 DNA sequence: TGTGTCTCCTCCTCGGGGGTGTCGGACTATGGCTACACCTTC. Translation: CVSSSGVSDYGYTF.

This clonotype has a count of ten or more. The chain combines TRBV6-2 or TRBV6-3 with TRBJ1-1; 8 bases are a match to TRBD1. CDR1 MNHEY and CDR2 SVGEGT come from the germline V gene. V dropped 5 bases and J dropped 5; count of bases not matched to a gene: 10. The CDR3 loop spans 15 amino acids. The CDR3 DNA follows: TGTGCCAGCAGTCATCCCCGGACAGGGAGGACTGAAGCTTTCTTT. The encoded protein is CASSHPRTGRTEAFF.

This clonotype was observed at least ten times. This rearrangement joins TRBV28 to TRBJ1-5; 7 positions match TRBD1. Trimming at V came to 2 bases and at J to 4 bases, leaving 2 bases not matched to a gene. The germline gives CDR1 MDHEN, CDR2 SYDVKM. The CDR3 length is 14 residues. The chain's CDR3 is CASSLRGRNQPQHF. The CDR3 DNA reads as TGTGCCAGCAGTTTAAGGGGGCGTAATCAGCCCCAGCATTTT.

This clonotype occurred many times. A read error may explain this, as a much larger clone is one base away. This rearrangement joins TRBV30 to TRBJ2-4; D remains ambiguous. Germline lookup yields CDR1 GTSNPN and CDR2 SVGIG (reference sequence). The CDR3 runs 10 residues. CDR3 bases: TGTGCCTGGGGGGTGAACATTAAGTACTTC. It specifies CAWGVNIKYF.

This clonotype has more than one count but fewer than ten. V usage is TRBV12-3 or TRBV12-4 and J usage is TRBJ2-7; D gene ambiguous. V lost 1 base to trimming and J lost 3 bases, with 16 bases between them. The CDR3 is 16 amino acids. The DNA for the CDR3 is TGTGCCAGCAGTTTAGGATTGGCACCGATACTCTACGAGCAGTACTTC. Its translation: CASSLGLAPILYEQYF.

This clonotype occurred many times. This chain joins TRBV6-2 or TRBV6-3 and TRBJ2-5; D is unresolved. Germline assignment: CDR1 MNHEY and CDR2 SVGEGT. Between the trimmed V and J ends, which lost 2 bases and 5 bases, there was a span of 12 bases. The CDR3 has 14 amino acids. The CDR3 protein is CASSYGTLGETQYF. The DNA of the CDR3 is TGTGCCAGCAGTTACGGCACCCTCGGGGAGACCCAGTACTTC.

This clonotype was seen at least ten times. The chain is built from TRBV2 and TRBJ2-7; the match to TRBD2 covers 10 bases. The junction had 8 bases not matched to a gene; V was cut back by 6 bases and J by 3 bases. This CDR3 region has 15 residues. Germline assignment: CDR1 SNHLY and CDR2 FYNNEI. CDR3 protein: CASRDGLAVVYEQYF. In nucleotides, the CDR3 is TGTGCCAGCAGAGACGGACTAGCGGTGGTCTACGAGCAGTACTTC.

The rearrangement uses TRBV13 and TRBJ2-7; 7 nucleotides align to TRBD1. This CDR3 region has 16 residues. The trim removed 0 bases at V and 1 base at J, leaving 6 bases unmatched. Germline V gene lookup returns CDR1 PRHDT and CDR2 FYEKMQ (reference sequence). In DNA form, the CDR3 reads TGTGCCAGCAGCTTAGGTGAGGGGGCTAGGTCCTACGAGCAGTACTTC. Translated, it gives CASSLGEGARSYEQYF.

This clonotype was picked up many times. V gene TRBV29-1 combines with J gene TRBJ1-1, with D possibly TRBD1 on 6 matching bases. Germline V gene data show CDR1 as SQVTM and CDR2 as ANQGSEA. The CDR3 totals 15 residues. The ends were cut back, 0 bases at V and 5 bases at J, with 16 bases in the middle. CDR3 nucleotides: TGCAGCGTTGAAGACCCTGACAGGCATGGGACTGAAGCTTTCTTT. The encoded protein is CSVEDPDRHGTEAFF.

This clonotype showed up many times. This sequence joins TRBV9 and TRBJ2-7; no definite D call. The CDR3 covers 14 residues. CDR1 is SGDLS, CDR2 YYNGEE, per germline. Trimming removed 3 bases from V and 3 bases from J, with 13 bases in between. The CDR3 sequence: CASSAGEVSYEQYF. The CDR3 nucleotides read TGTGCCAGCAGCGCGGGTGAAGTCAGCTACGAGCAGTACTTC.

This clonotype was seen ten or more times. The chain recombines TRBV10-3 with TRBJ1-2, with 10 bases that match TRBD1. The CDR3 sequence is 13 residues long. The J segment lost 7 bases and the V segment lost 7 bases, leaving 6 bases of the junction unmatched. Germline values: CDR1 ENHRY, CDR2 SYGVKD. The DNA of the CDR3 is TGTGCCATCACCCCTGACAGGGGGCCTGGCTACACCTTC. Encoded protein: CAITPDRGPGYTF.

The chain has TRBV19 and TRBJ1-2; 7 bases are a match to TRBD1. The CDR3 covers 14 residues. The germline V gene encodes CDR1 LNHDA and CDR2 SQIVND (reference sequence). V shed 7 bases and J 2 bases; nucleotides not matched to a gene: 7. The CDR3 bases are TGTGCCAGTACCTCGGACAGGAGGAACTATGGCTACACCTTC. Its protein product is CASTSDRRNYGYTF. Filled out from reference TRBV19 and TRBJ1-2, the complete variable domain reads DGGITQSPKYLFRKEGQNVTLSCEQNLNHDAMYWYRQDPGQGLRLIYYSQIVNDFQKGDIAEGYSVSREKKESFPLTVTSAQKNPTAFYLCASTSDRRNYGYTFGSGTRLTVV.

This clonotype was counted at least ten times. CDR3 residues: CASGLEGPEAFF. The CDR3 bases are TGTGCCAGCGGGTTGGAGGGGCCTGAAGCTTTCTTT. The chain couples TRBV6-5 to TRBJ1-1; the D gene is possibly TRBD1 (5 bases). V was clipped by 8 bases and J by 6 bases, with 13 bases between them. This CDR3 is built from 12 residues. Germline CDR1 reads MNHEY; CDR2 reads SVGAGI.